Here is one T cell receptor beta chain with its context. What it binds is not known. The donors were members of the roughly 120-subject validation cohort (separate from the roughly 670-subject first cohort). Germline-derived CDR1 and CDR2 are SGHVS and FQNEAQ. This CDR3 comprises 15 residues. The trim removed 0 bases at V and 7 bases at J, leaving 8 bases unmatched. The sample is drawn from a study of cytomegalovirus exposure and HLA in healthy donors. The assay was immunoSEQ multiplex PCR, and TCRdb's table has in-frame clones only and misses some. The data hold more than 250,000 clones, with 90% observed a single time. Points from the study as a whole: Overall, roughly 170 TCR beta chains were annotated as cytomegalovirus-associated. Reports showed the classifier diagnosing cytomegalovirus status with high specificity and sensitivity.

The J gene is TRBJ2-7, the V gene TRBV7-8, with TRBD2 matching over 8 bases. Input material: PBMCs. The source of this sequence is a woman aged 25 to 39 in good health and CMV-seronegative. Written as DNA, the CDR3 is TGTGCCAGCAGCTTAGCCGGGACTAGTACGGGTGAGCAGTACTTC. Its translation is CASSLAGTSTGEQYF.